These 8 T cell receptor beta chains were sequenced from one sample in a study of blood T cell repertoires in COVID-19. Clones were read by immunoSEQ multiplex PCR, and TCRdb kept only the in-frame ones, dropping some. The repertoire holds some 120,000 clones, with approximately 85% as singletons. Sequenced material: peripheral blood. The receptors were gathered from a woman older than 75 with COVID-19, enrolled during active disease.

In DNA form, the CDR3 reads TGTGCCAGCAGCGGGAGCGGGGGGCGGAATTCACCCCTCCACTTT. Translating it yields CASSGSGGRNSPLHF. The chain couples TRBV5-4 to TRBJ1-6; D is possibly TRBD1 (6 bases). CDR1 and CDR2 (germline): SGHNT, YYREEE (reference sequence). The CDR3 length is 15 residues. The V and J ends lost 4 bases and 7 bases respectively, with 15 bases between them.

The chain recombines TRBV5-1 with TRBJ2-2; D is perhaps TRBD1 (6 bases). Germline assignment: CDR1 SGHRS and CDR2 YFSETQ. Trimming took off 0 bases at V and 0 bases at J, with 12 bases between the two ends. The CDR3 sequence is 17 residues long. The DNA of the CDR3 is TGCGCCAGCAGCTTGGGTCCGGGACACCCGAACACCGGGGAGCTGTTTTTT. Protein sequence: CASSLGPGHPNTGELFF.

The chain combines TRBV7-2 with TRBJ2-5; D is undetermined. The CDR3 is 15 amino acids. Germline CDR1 SGHTA, CDR2 FQGNSA. Deletions cut 1 base from V and 5 bases from J, with 14 bases between. The CDR3 loop reads CASSLDHNPKETQYF. Written as DNA, the CDR3 is TGTGCCAGCAGCTTAGACCACAACCCGAAGGAGACCCAGTACTTC.

The gene calls are TRBV20-1 and TRBJ2-7; 10 positions agree with TRBD2. This CDR3 is 21 amino acids long. The junction had 23 bases not matched to a gene; V was cut back by 3 bases and J by 0 bases. CDR1 is DFQATT and CDR2 is SNEGSKA in the germline V gene (reference sequence). CDR3 region: CSASGYSGEELAGLSSYEQYF. For the CDR3, the DNA is TGCAGTGCTAGTGGGTATTCAGGCGAAGAACTAGCGGGGTTAAGCTCCTACGAGCAGTACTTC.

The CDR3 DNA is TGCGCCAGCAGCCGGCATCGGGACAGGGCCCCACCAGATACGCAGTATTTT. It codes for CASSRHRDRAPPDTQYF. This chain joins TRBV4-3 and TRBJ2-3; 9 bases fit TRBD1. The CDR3 runs 17 residues. Germline V lookup: CDR1 LGHNA, CDR2 YSLEER. V trimming: 4 bases; J trimming: 4 bases; junction bases outside the gene matches: 12.

Only one count was recorded for this clone. This sequence joins TRBV19 and TRBJ2-3, with 13 bases fitting TRBD2. The CDR3 contains 17 residues. Trimming cost V 5 bases and J 2 bases; bases outside gene matches: 7. The germline V gene has CDR1 LNHDA and CDR2 SQIVND (reference sequence). The CDR3 coding sequence is TGTGCCAGTAGTCCCCGAGGACTAGCGGGAGACACAGATACGCAGTATTTT. This encodes CASSPRGLAGDTDTQYF.

The rearrangement joins TRBV10-3 to TRBJ2-7, with 13 bases fitting TRBD2. The junction had 5 bases not matched to a gene; V was cut back by 3 bases and J by 6 bases. Looked up from germline, CDR1 is ENHRY and CDR2 is SYGVKD. The CDR3 extends over 15 amino acids. CDR3 protein: CAISEGLAGVAEQYF. The CDR3 DNA follows: TGTGCCATCAGTGAAGGACTAGCGGGAGTTGCCGAGCAGTACTTC.

The chain has TRBV28 and TRBJ2-3, with 8 bases that match TRBD2. Germline values: CDR1 MDHEN, CDR2 SYDVKM. This CDR3 comprises 16 residues. J lost 2 bases, V lost 5 bases, and 9 bases had no gene match. The CDR3 here is CASSPRSGSLTDTQYF. In DNA form, the CDR3 reads TGTGCCAGCAGTCCCCGGAGCGGGAGCCTCACAGATACGCAGTATTTT.